This TCR beta chain was sequenced for a study of CD8 T cells in Susac syndrome. Peripheral blood CD8+ and CD4+ T cells were profiled by TCR beta sequencing. Healthy donors matched for age and sex were used as controls. TEMRA cells underwent FACS enrichment and CD8+ and CD4+ T cells underwent negative isolation. An input of roughly 0.5 to 1 ug of RNA was subjected to reverse transcription using random hexamers. Multiplex PCR with immunoSEQ amplified the TCR beta CDR3 across 54 Vbeta and 13 Jbeta. In TCRdb, the immunoSEQ multiplex PCR reads were re-called with MiXCR into one record per CDR3 protein. Altogether 150,000 to 200,000 distinct CDR3 sequences are present, approximately 95% being singletons, with the ten largest covering 0.1%. V dropped 2 bases and J dropped 2 bases, with 10 bases sitting between them. CDR3 length: 15 amino acids. Germline-derived CDR1 and CDR2 are MDHEN and SYDVKM.

The rearrangement joins TRBV28 to TRBJ1-5, with D perhaps matching TRBD1 (5 bases). Source material: CD4+ T cells from PBMCs. The clonotype comes from a human donor in good health. In nucleotides, the CDR3 is TGTGCCAGCAGTTTACACGCGGGGGGCAATCAGCCCCAGCATTTT. It codes for CASSLHAGGNQPQHF. The whole variable domain, remainder taken from reference TRBV28 and TRBJ1-5, is DVKVTQSSRYLVKRTGEKVFLECVQDMDHENMFWYRQDPGLGLRLIYFSYDVKMKEKGDIPEGYSVSREKKERFSLILESASTNQTSMYLCASSLHAGGNQPQHFGDGTRLSIL.